What follows are 18 T cell receptor beta chains derived from one specimen sequenced in a study of glioma-infiltrating T cells after dendritic cell vaccination. The time point: after dendritic cell vaccination, including at tumor progression/relapse. Profiling relied on immunoSEQ multiplex PCR, and the TCRdb table lists in-frame clones only, not all of them. The table lists approximately 85,000 clones, 85% of them singletons, with about 9.3% in the top ten. Sequenced material: blood, taken after dendritic cell vaccination. The receptors stem from a human donor with glioblastoma.

The V and J genes are TRBV6-5 and TRBJ1-1; TRBD1 might be the D (6 bases). Deletions cut 7 bases from V and 3 bases from J, with 12 bases between. Germline V gene data show CDR1 as MNHEY and CDR2 as SVGAGI. The length of the CDR3 is 13 residues. Here the CDR3 reads CASKGGFYTEAFF. The CDR3 nucleotides read TGTGCCAGCAAAGGGGGATTTTACACTGAAGCTTTCTTT.

V and J are TRBV7-3 and TRBJ2-1; perhaps TRBD2 as D (5 bases). Between the trimmed V and J ends, which lost 0 bases and 4 bases, there was a span of 10 bases. CDR1 is SGHTA and CDR2 is FQGTGA in the germline V gene. The CDR3 is 15 amino acids. The CDR3 loop reads CASSLTGDGYNEQFF. The CDR3 region has the DNA TGTGCCAGCAGCTTAACGGGAGACGGATACAATGAGCAGTTCTTC.

This clone was recorded at least ten times. The rearrangement joins TRBV2 to TRBJ2-1; TRBD2 aligns across 10 bases. Germline assignment: CDR1 SNHLY and CDR2 FYNNEI. V lost 0 bases, J lost 5 bases, and 7 bases stayed unmatched. There are 17 residues in the CDR3. The CDR3 DNA reads TGTGCCAGCAGTGAAGCGATTGGAGCGGGAGGGAACAATGAGCAGTTCTTC. As protein: CASSEAIGAGGNNEQFF.

The rearrangement links TRBV11-1 to TRBJ2-3, with 9 bases fitting TRBD2. V was pared by 5 bases and J by 3 bases, with 9 bases of the junction left unmatched. The germline V gene encodes CDR1 SGHAT and CDR2 FQDESV (reference sequence). There are 16 residues in the CDR3. CDR3 sequence reads: CASSTRLAGYTDTQYF. CDR3 nucleotide sequence: TGTGCCAGCAGCACCCGTCTAGCGGGATATACAGATACGCAGTATTTT.

The genes are TRBV7-3 and TRBJ2-1; 8 nucleotides match TRBD2. This CDR3 is 14 amino acids long. The germline CDR1 and CDR2 sequences are SGHTA and FQGTGA. Losses at the gene ends were 2 bases for V and 5 bases for J; bases not matched to a gene: 2. CDR3 amino acids: CASSLRGGNNEQFF. The CDR3 DNA reads TGTGCCAGCAGCTTACGGGGGGGCAACAATGAGCAGTTCTTC.

This rearrangement joins TRBV5-1 to TRBJ1-2, with D perhaps matching TRBD1 (5 bases). Looked up from germline, CDR1 is SGHRS and CDR2 is YFSETQ. CDR3 length: 14 residues. The V gene lost 5 bases and the J gene lost 4 bases, with 15 bases spanning the gap. CDR3 residues: CASSLTVGGYGYTF. CDR3 bases: TGCGCCAGCAGTCTGACGGTGGGGGGCTATGGCTACACCTTC.

J is TRBJ2-5 and V is TRBV19; 9 bases align to TRBD1. The J call may not be correct, given that the DNA end is closer to TRBJ2-7. The germline CDR1 and CDR2 sequences are LNHDA and SQIVND (reference sequence). The CDR3 has 13 residues. The CDR3 coding sequence is TGTGCCAGTAGTACTTCGGACAGGGGCGAGCAGTACTTC. This codes for CASSTSDRGEQYF.

The rearrangement uses TRBV19 and TRBJ1-4, with D tentatively TRBD1 (6 bases). Germline CDR1 and CDR2: LNHDA and SQIVND (reference sequence). This CDR3 has 16 residues. Trimming pared 5 bases from V and 0 bases from J, leaving 13 bases between. CDR3 region: CASSATDRTTNEKLFF. The CDR3 coding sequence is TGTGCCAGTAGTGCAACGGACAGAACAACTAATGAAAAACTGTTTTTT.

The CDR3 sequence: CASSPGASEKLFF. Written as DNA, the CDR3 is TGTGCCAGCAGTCCAGGGGCCAGTGAAAAACTGTTTTTT. This rearrangement joins TRBV25-1 to TRBJ1-4, with D possibly matching TRBD1 (6 bases). Germline V gene lookup returns CDR1 MGHDK and CDR2 SYGVNS. The V end lost 5 bases, the J end lost 7 bases, and 11 bases lay between the germline ends. The CDR3 loop spans 13 amino acids.

The chain uses TRBV7-9 and TRBJ1-6, with no clear D. CDR1 SEHNR and CDR2 FQNEAQ come from the germline V gene (reference sequence). The CDR3 is 13 amino acids. V shed 1 base and J shed 11 bases, with 9 bases lying between them. The CDR3 loop is CASSLDMRAPLHF. The CDR3 DNA sequence: TGTGCCAGCAGCTTAGACATGCGGGCACCCCTCCACTTT.

The chain carries TRBV6-5 and TRBJ1-5; the D gene is possibly TRBD1 (6 bases). CDR1 is MNHEY, CDR2 SVGAGI, per germline. V dropped 2 bases and J dropped 6 bases, with 14 bases sitting between them. The CDR3 totals 15 residues. The CDR3 protein is CASSYTQGYGQPQHF. The CDR3 DNA sequence: TGTGCCAGCAGTTACACACAGGGTTATGGTCAGCCCCAGCATTTT.

J is TRBJ1-3 and V is TRBV5-1; 8 bases fit TRBD1. V was clipped by 0 bases and J by 8 bases; unmatched bases: 1. Germline-derived CDR1 and CDR2 are SGHRS and YFSETQ. This CDR3 spans 13 amino acids. This CDR3 reads CASSLDRGDTIYF. CDR3 DNA: TGCGCCAGCAGCTTGGACAGGGGGGACACCATATATTTT.

V is TRBV4-3 and J is TRBJ1-2; D remains unclear. From germline, CDR1 is LGHNA and CDR2 YSLEER. The CDR3 has 14 residues. Trimming removed 0 bases at V and 6 bases at J, with 11 bases between. CDR3 region: CASSQDLAGNGYTF. In nucleotides, the CDR3 is TGCGCCAGCAGCCAAGATCTGGCGGGGAATGGCTACACCTTC.

This chain connects TRBV18 to TRBJ1-1; a possible D gene is TRBD1 (6 bases). Germline V gives CDR1 KGHSH, CDR2 LQKENI. The CDR3 runs to 16 residues. V shed 2 bases and J shed 4 bases, with 17 bases lying between them. As DNA, the CDR3 is TGTGCCAGCTCACCATCTTGGGACACTAAGGGCACTGAAGCTTTCTTT. Its protein is CASSPSWDTKGTEAFF.

The chain employs TRBV7-9 and TRBJ1-1; D might be TRBD1 (6 bases). The germline gives CDR1 SEHNR, CDR2 FQNEAQ (reference sequence). V was shortened by 6 bases and J by 6 bases, with 17 bases between the two germline ends. This CDR3 has 14 amino acids. DNA of the CDR3: TGTGCCAGCAGGGAACCGAATGCAGGGGCTGAAGCTTTCTTT. Translation: CASREPNAGAEAFF. Together with reference TRBV7-9 and TRBJ1-1, the CDR3 gives the full variable domain: DTGVSQNPRHKITKRGQNVTFRCDPISEHNRLYWYRQTLGQGPEFLTYFQNEAQLEKSRLLSDRFSAERPKGSFSTLEIQRTEQGDSAMYLCASREPNAGAEAFFGQGTRLTVV.

V gene TRBV15 combines with J gene TRBJ2-7; 9 positions agree with TRBD1. V shed 2 bases and J 1 base; nucleotides not matched to a gene: 15. CDR3 length equals 19 residues. CDR1 is LNHNV and CDR2 is YYDKDF in the germline V gene (reference sequence). The chain's CDR3 is CATSRNVRPGTGKSYEQYF. The CDR3 bases are TGTGCCACCAGCAGAAATGTCCGCCCCGGGACAGGGAAGTCCTACGAGCAGTACTTC.

V and J are TRBV18 and TRBJ1-3; D is unresolved. Trimming pared 3 bases from V and 0 bases from J, leaving 15 bases between. The germline CDR1 and CDR2 sequences are KGHSH and LQKENI. The CDR3 extends over 17 amino acids. CDR3 sequence reads: CASSPGVLGNSGNTIYF. For the CDR3, the DNA is TGTGCCAGCTCACCGGGCGTGCTGGGTAACTCTGGAAACACCATATATTTT. Looking up the rest from reference TRBV18 and TRBJ1-3 gives the full variable domain: NAGVMQNPRHLVRRRGQEARLRCSPMKGHSHVYWYRQLPEEGLKFMVYLQKENIIDESGMPKERFSAEFPKEGPSILRIQQVVRGDSAAYFCASSPGVLGNSGNTIYFGEGSWLTVV.

The V gene is TRBV27, the J gene TRBJ2-2; TRBD1 aligns across 8 bases. This CDR3 is 16 amino acids long. Unmatched junction bases numbered 8, after V lost 5 bases and J lost 3 bases. The germline V gene encodes CDR1 MNHEY and CDR2 SMNVEV (reference sequence). CDR3 sequence (DNA): TGTGCCAGCAGTCCTCAGGGGGCTTTGGACACCGGGGAGCTGTTTTTT. Translating gives CASSPQGALDTGELFF.